The clone carrying this TCR beta chain came up a few times. The antigen remains unidentified. J was trimmed by 5 bases and V by 6 bases; bases with no gene match: 13. Germline V lookup: CDR1 SEHNR, CDR2 FQNEAQ (reference sequence). This CDR3 comprises 17 residues. This entry comes from a study of blood T cells in healthy people across ages. Study-level findings and limits: Unsorted PBMC material precluded a definitive naive versus antigen-experienced comparison. CMV infection status of these donors was not known. Diversity was higher, and naive CD4+ cells more numerous, in long-lived donors than in aged donors.

Each sample yielded at least 6.5 million isolated PBMCs. A J-beta primer mix and a sample-barcoded 5' primer were used in a second PCR of about 6 to 12 cycles. Using its own MiXCR run on the 5' RACE reads, TCRdb lists one record per CDR3 protein. The repertoire holds roughly 1.7 million distinct CDR3 sequences, with 30% to 40% as singletons. Specimen: blood. The V gene is TRBV7-9, the J gene TRBJ2-3, with TRBD1 identical over 11 bases. This sequence was found in a woman aged 25 to 39 in good health. The CDR3 loop is CASSLPSDRGLEDTQYF. In DNA form, the CDR3 reads TGTGCCAGCAGTTTACCCTCGGACAGGGGGCTTGAAGATACGCAGTATTTT.